Listed below are T cell receptor beta chains from one sample, sequenced in a study of cytomegalovirus exposure and HLA in healthy donors. Sequenced by immunoSEQ multiplex PCR; TCRdb stores in-frame clones only, minus some. Found here are some 150,000 clones, roughly 80% of them singletons; the top ten hold less than 3.5%. The sample taken for sequencing was PBMCs. The receptor source for this set is a woman aged 30 to 39 in good health and CMV-seronegative. The CDR3 runs from the conserved cysteine through the conserved F or W. Each record gives: V gene, clone size, D gene, J gene, CDR3 DNA, CDR3 protein. The D gene is left open where the match is weak. Size is stated for part of the rows, as once, few or many counts, or as a class when the clone is expanded.

V gene: TRBV19
clone size: -
D gene: TRBD1
J gene: TRBJ1-5
CDR3 DNA: TGTGCCAGTATTCCCGGCTTAGGGGACAGGGGCAATCAGCCCCAGCATTTT
CDR3 protein: CASIPGLGDRGNQPQHF

V gene: TRBV19
clone size: -
D gene: TRBD1
J gene: TRBJ2-3
CDR3 DNA: TGTGCCAGTAGGCCAGGGGGAGGCACAGATACGCAGTATTTT
CDR3 protein: CASRPGGGTDTQYF

V gene: TRBV4-1
clone size: -
D gene: TRBD2
J gene: TRBJ2-7
CDR3 DNA: TGCGCCAGCAGCCCGAGCGGGGGGTACGAGCAGTACTTC
CDR3 protein: CASSPSGGYEQYF

V gene: TRBV7-2
clone size: -
D gene: TRBD1
J gene: TRBJ1-2
CDR3 DNA: TGTGCCAGCAGCCCTAACCGGGACAGGGCTGCTAACTATGGCTACACCTTC
CDR3 protein: CASSPNRDRAANYGYTF

V gene: TRBV19
clone size: -
D gene: TRBD2
J gene: TRBJ2-1
CDR3 DNA: TGTGCCAGTAGTATAGTTCCTAGCGGGAGGGGCAATGAGCAGTTCTTC
CDR3 protein: CASSIVPSGRGNEQFF

V gene: TRBV30
clone size: -
D gene: -
J gene: TRBJ1-2
CDR3 DNA: TGTGCCTGGAGCTCGAGCTCGGGGAACTATGGCTACACCTTC
CDR3 protein: CAWSSSSGNYGYTF

V gene: TRBV9
clone size: -
D gene: -
J gene: TRBJ2-7
CDR3 DNA: TGTGCCAGCAGCCCCCGCCCCGCTAGCGACGAGCAGTACTTC
CDR3 protein: CASSPRPASDEQYF

V gene: TRBV29-1
clone size: -
D gene: TRBD1
J gene: TRBJ1-4
CDR3 DNA: TGCAGCGTACTCCGCGGACAGGGAGGAAAACTGTTTTTT
CDR3 protein: CSVLRGQGGKLFF

V gene: TRBV30
clone size: few
D gene: -
J gene: TRBJ1-1
CDR3 DNA: TGTGCCTGGAGTGTCTCCAGGGTCACTGAAGCTTTCTTT
CDR3 protein: CAWSVSRVTEAFF

V gene: TRBV28
clone size: -
D gene: -
J gene: TRBJ2-7
CDR3 DNA: TGTGCCAGCAAGAAGGACACGGCCTACGAGCAGTACTTC
CDR3 protein: CASKKDTAYEQYF

V gene: TRBV7-2
clone size: -
D gene: -
J gene: TRBJ1-6
CDR3 DNA: TGTGCCAGCAGCTTCGATGAACGACAATATAATTCACCCCTCCACTTT
CDR3 protein: CASSFDERQYNSPLHF

V gene: TRBV19
clone size: once
D gene: TRBD1
J gene: TRBJ2-6
CDR3 DNA: TGTGCCAGTAGCCGACAGGGGGCAGGTGGGGCCAACGTCCTGACTTTC
CDR3 protein: CASSRQGAGGANVLTF

V gene: TRBV7-9
clone size: -
D gene: -
J gene: TRBJ1-2
CDR3 DNA: TGTTCCAGCAGCCCCATCCGCAGGGACTATGGCTACACCTTC
CDR3 protein: CSSSPIRRDYGYTF

V gene: TRBV2
clone size: -
D gene: TRBD2
J gene: TRBJ2-7
CDR3 DNA: TGTGCCAGCAGTGACCCGGGACTAGGAATCTACGAGCAGTACTTC
CDR3 protein: CASSDPGLGIYEQYF

V gene: TRBV25-1
clone size: -
D gene: -
J gene: TRBJ2-5
CDR3 DNA: TGTGCCAGCAGTGGACAGATTAGTGTACGAGAGACCCAGTACTTC
CDR3 protein: CASSGQISVRETQYF

V gene: TRBV7-2
clone size: -
D gene: -
J gene: TRBJ2-3
CDR3 DNA: TGTGCCAGCAGCTACCTGGACTACACAGATACGCAGTATTTT
CDR3 protein: CASSYLDYTDTQYF

V gene: TRBV5-1
clone size: -
D gene: -
J gene: TRBJ2-1
CDR3 DNA: TGCGCCAGCAGCTTTCTAGAGAATGAGCAGTTCTTC
CDR3 protein: CASSFLENEQFF

V gene: TRBV21-1
clone size: -
D gene: -
J gene: TRBJ2-7
CDR3 DNA: TGTGCCAGCAGCAACACCGGGACTAGTTTAAACGAGCAGTACTTC
CDR3 protein: CASSNTGTSLNEQYF

V gene: TRBV29-1
clone size: few
D gene: -
J gene: TRBJ1-1
CDR3 DNA: TGCAGCGTCTACACAGGGAACACTGAAGCTTTCTTT
CDR3 protein: CSVYTGNTEAFF

V gene: TRBV5-4
clone size: -
D gene: TRBD1
J gene: TRBJ2-7
CDR3 DNA: TGTGCCAGCACCAAACCAGGGGGCCTCGAGCAGTACTTC
CDR3 protein: CASTKPGGLEQYF

V gene: TRBV30
clone size: -
D gene: -
J gene: TRBJ1-2
CDR3 DNA: TGTGCCTGGAGTGCCGGGGGAAGCTATGGCTACACCTTC
CDR3 protein: CAWSAGGSYGYTF

V gene: TRBV4-1
clone size: -
D gene: TRBD2
J gene: TRBJ2-1
CDR3 DNA: TGCGCCAGCAGCCAAACGACTAGCACAGTACGCGATGAGCAGTTCTTC
CDR3 protein: CASSQTTSTVRDEQFF

V gene: TRBV5-4
clone size: once
D gene: TRBD2
J gene: TRBJ2-7
CDR3 DNA: TGTACCAGCAGCTTGGATCCTAGCGGGATATACGAGCAGTACTTC
CDR3 protein: CTSSLDPSGIYEQYF

V gene: TRBV27
clone size: -
D gene: TRBD2
J gene: TRBJ2-1
CDR3 DNA: TGTGCCAGCAGTACTTGGACTAGCGGGAGTGATGAGCAGTTCTTC
CDR3 protein: CASSTWTSGSDEQFF

V gene: TRBV6-1
clone size: -
D gene: TRBD1
J gene: TRBJ2-4
CDR3 DNA: TGTGCCAGCAGTGGAGGGACAGGGGGTTACATTCAGTACTTC
CDR3 protein: CASSGGTGGYIQYF

V gene: TRBV30
clone size: -
D gene: TRBD1
J gene: TRBJ2-7
CDR3 DNA: TGTGCCTGGAGTGTTCGAGGGGGCGGTTCCCCCTACGAGCAGTACTTC
CDR3 protein: CAWSVRGGGSPYEQYF

V gene: TRBV28
clone size: -
D gene: -
J gene: TRBJ2-7
CDR3 DNA: TGTGCCAGCAGCTTACAGGGCATTGTAGCCTTGGGCGAGCAGTACTTC
CDR3 protein: CASSLQGIVALGEQYF

V gene: TRBV10-2
clone size: -
D gene: -
J gene: TRBJ1-5
CDR3 DNA: TGCGCCAGCAGTCTCCAGAGCAATCAGCCCCAGCATTTT
CDR3 protein: CASSLQSNQPQHF

V gene: TRBV5-8
clone size: -
D gene: -
J gene: TRBJ1-2
CDR3 DNA: TGTGCCAGCAGCTCCCCGGCGGATACGAACTATGGCTACACCTTC
CDR3 protein: CASSSPADTNYGYTF